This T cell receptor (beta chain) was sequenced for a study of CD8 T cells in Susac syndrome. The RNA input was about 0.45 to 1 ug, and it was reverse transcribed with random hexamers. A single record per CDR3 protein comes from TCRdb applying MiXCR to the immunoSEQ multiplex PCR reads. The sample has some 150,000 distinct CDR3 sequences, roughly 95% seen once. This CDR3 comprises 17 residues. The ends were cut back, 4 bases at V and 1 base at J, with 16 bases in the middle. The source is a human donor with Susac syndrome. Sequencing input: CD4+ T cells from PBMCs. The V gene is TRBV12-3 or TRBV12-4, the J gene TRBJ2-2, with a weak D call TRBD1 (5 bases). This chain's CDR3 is CASSSGPGALNTGELFF. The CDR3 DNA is TGTGCCAGCAGTTCTGGCCCTGGGGCTTTGAACACCGGGGAGCTGTTTTTT.